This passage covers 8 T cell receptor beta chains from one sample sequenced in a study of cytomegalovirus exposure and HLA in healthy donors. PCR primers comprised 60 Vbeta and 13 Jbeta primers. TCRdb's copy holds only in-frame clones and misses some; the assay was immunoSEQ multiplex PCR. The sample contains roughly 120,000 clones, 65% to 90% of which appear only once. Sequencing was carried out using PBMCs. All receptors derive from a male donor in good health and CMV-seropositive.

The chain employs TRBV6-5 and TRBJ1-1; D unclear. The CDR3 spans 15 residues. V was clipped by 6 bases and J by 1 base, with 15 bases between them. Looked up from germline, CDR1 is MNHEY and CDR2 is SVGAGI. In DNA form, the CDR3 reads TGTGCCAGCAGCCCTCCCGCAACACGGAACACTGAAGCTTTCTTT. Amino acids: CASSPPATRNTEAFF.

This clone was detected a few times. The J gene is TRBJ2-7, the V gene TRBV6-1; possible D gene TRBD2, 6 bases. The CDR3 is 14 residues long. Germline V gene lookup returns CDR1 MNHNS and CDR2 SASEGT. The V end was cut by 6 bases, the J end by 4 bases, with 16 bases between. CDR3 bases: TGTGCCAGCAGCAGCCGGGACTTAACTTACGAGCAGTACTTC. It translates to CASSSRDLTYEQYF.

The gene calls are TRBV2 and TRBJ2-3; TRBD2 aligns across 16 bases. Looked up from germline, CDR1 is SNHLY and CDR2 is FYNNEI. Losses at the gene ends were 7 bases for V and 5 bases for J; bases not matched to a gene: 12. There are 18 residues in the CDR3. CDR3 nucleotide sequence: TGTGCCAGCACGGCCGGGACTAGCGGGAGGGCCCTTATAGATACGCAGTATTTT. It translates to CASTAGTSGRALIDTQYF.

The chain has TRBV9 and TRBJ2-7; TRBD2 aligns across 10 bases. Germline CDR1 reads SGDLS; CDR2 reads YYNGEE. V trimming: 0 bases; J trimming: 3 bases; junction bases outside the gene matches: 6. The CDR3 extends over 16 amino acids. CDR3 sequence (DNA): TGTGCCAGCAGCGTAGCTGCTAGCGGGAGAATCTACGAGCAGTACTTC. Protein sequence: CASSVAASGRIYEQYF.

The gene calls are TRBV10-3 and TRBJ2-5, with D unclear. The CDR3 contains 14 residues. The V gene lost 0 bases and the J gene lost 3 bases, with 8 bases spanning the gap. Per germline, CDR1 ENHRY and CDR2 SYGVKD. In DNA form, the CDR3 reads TGTGCCATCAGTGAGTCAGGTCTAGAAGAGACCCAGTACTTC. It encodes CAISESGLEETQYF.

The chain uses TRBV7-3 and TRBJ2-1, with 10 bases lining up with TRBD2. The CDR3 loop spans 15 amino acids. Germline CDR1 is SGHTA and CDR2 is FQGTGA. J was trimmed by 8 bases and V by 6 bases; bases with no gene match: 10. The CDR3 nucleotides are TGTGCCAGCAGTGAACTAGCGGGAAGCCACGATGAGCAGTTCTTC. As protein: CASSELAGSHDEQFF.

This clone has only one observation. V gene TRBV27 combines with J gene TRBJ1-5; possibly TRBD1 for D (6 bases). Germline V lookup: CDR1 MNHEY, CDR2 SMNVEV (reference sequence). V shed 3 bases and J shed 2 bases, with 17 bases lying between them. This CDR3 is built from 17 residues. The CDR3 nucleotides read TGTGCCAGCAGTTTGGGGGTCAGGGGTCATCGCAATCAGCCCCAGCATTTT. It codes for CASSLGVRGHRNQPQHF.

The chain's CDR3 is CASSLAASGVYNEQFF. The CDR3 DNA reads TGTGCCAGCAGCTTAGCGGCTAGCGGGGTATACAATGAGCAGTTCTTC. The chain combines TRBV7-9 with TRBJ2-1; 9 bases fit TRBD2. From germline, CDR1 is SEHNR and CDR2 FQNEAQ (reference sequence). V gave up 0 bases and J gave up 4 bases; unmatched junction bases: 4. The CDR3 runs 16 residues.